The source of this T cell receptor beta chain is a study of blood T cell repertoires in COVID-19. Looking at the study overall: PBMCs, B-cell-depleted T cells, or T cells provided the cDNA or gDNA that made up the material.

The germline V gene encodes CDR1 GTSNPN and CDR2 SVGIG (reference sequence). Trimming took off 2 bases at V and 1 base at J, with 8 bases between the two ends. The length of the CDR3 is 13 residues. Assay: immunoSEQ multiplex PCR; the TCRdb copy retains only in-frame clones and omits some. Of about 75,000 clones in the sample, approximately 82% were seen once. The chain has TRBV30 and TRBJ1-2; D possibly corresponds to TRBD1 (6 bases). The sample comprised peripheral blood. The sequence was collected from a woman between 45 and 60 years old with acute or convalescent COVID-19. The CDR3 region is CAWSTQGNYGYTF. DNA of the CDR3: TGTGCCTGGAGTACACAGGGTAACTATGGCTACACCTTC. Complete variable domain (other parts from reference TRBV30 and TRBJ1-2): SQTIHQWPATLVQPVGSPLSLECTVEGTSNPNLYWYRQAAGRGLQLLFYSVGIGQISSEVPQNLSASRPQDRQFILSSKKLLLSDSGFYLCAWSTQGNYGYTFGSGTRLTVV.